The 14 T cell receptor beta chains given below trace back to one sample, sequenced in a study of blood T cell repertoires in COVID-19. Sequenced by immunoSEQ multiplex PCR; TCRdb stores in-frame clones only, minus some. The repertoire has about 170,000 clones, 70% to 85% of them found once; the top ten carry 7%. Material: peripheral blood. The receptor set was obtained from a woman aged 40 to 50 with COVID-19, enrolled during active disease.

DNA for the CDR3: TGTGCCTGGAGAAGGGGAATTAATGAAAAACTGTTTTTT. Translating gives CAWRRGINEKLFF. J is TRBJ1-4 and V is TRBV30; the D gene is possibly TRBD1 (5 bases). CDR3 length: 13 residues. Trimming removed 3 bases at V and 4 bases at J, with 9 bases between. Germline V lookup: CDR1 GTSNPN, CDR2 SVGIG (reference sequence). The full variable domain, completed using reference TRBV30 and TRBJ1-4, is SQTIHQWPATLVQPVGSPLSLECTVEGTSNPNLYWYRQAAGRGLQLLFYSVGIGQISSEVPQNLSASRPQDRQFILSSKKLLLSDSGFYLCAWRRGINEKLFFGSGTQLSVL.

CDR3 in amino acids: CASSLGVGRDEQYF. CDR3 nucleotides: TGCGCCAGCAGCTTGGGGGTCGGGAGGGACGAGCAGTACTTC. This chain links TRBV5-1 with TRBJ2-7, with TRBD2 identical over 8 bases. The V gene end was trimmed by 0 bases and the J gene end by 5 bases; junction bases not matched to a gene: 4. This CDR3 is 14 amino acids long. The V gene's germline CDR1 is SGHRS and CDR2 YFSETQ. Supplemented by reference TRBV5-1 and TRBJ2-7, the full variable domain reads KAGVTQTPRYLIKTRGQQVTLSCSPISGHRSVSWYQQTPGQGLQFLFEYFSETQRNKGNFPGRFSGRQFSNSRSEMNVSTLELGDSALYLCASSLGVGRDEQYFGPGTRLTVT.

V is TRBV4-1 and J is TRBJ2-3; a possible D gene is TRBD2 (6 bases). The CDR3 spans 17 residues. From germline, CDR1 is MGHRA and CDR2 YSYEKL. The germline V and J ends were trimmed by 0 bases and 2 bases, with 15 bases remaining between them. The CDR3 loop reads CASSQEGLSTYTDTQYF. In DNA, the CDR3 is TGCGCCAGCAGCCAAGAGGGACTGTCGACGTACACAGATACGCAGTATTTT.

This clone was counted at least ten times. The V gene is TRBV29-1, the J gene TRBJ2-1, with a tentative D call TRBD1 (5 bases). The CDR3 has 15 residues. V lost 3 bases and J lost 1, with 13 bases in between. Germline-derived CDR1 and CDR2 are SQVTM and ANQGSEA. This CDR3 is CSVDSARASYNEQFF. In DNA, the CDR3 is TGCAGCGTTGACTCGGCCAGGGCATCCTACAATGAGCAGTTCTTC.

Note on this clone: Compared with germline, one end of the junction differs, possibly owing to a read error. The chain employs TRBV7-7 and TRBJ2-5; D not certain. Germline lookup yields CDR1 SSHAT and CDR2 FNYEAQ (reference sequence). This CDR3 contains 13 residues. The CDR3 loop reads CASSLSIVQTQYF. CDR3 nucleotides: TGTGCTAGCAGCTTAAGCATCGTGCAGACCCAGTACTTC.

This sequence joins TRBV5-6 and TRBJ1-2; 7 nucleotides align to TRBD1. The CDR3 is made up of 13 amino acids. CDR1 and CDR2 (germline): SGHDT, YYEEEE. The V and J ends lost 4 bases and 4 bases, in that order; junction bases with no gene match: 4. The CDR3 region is CASSTRQGYGYTF. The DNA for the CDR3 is TGTGCCAGCAGCACCAGACAGGGCTATGGCTACACCTTC.

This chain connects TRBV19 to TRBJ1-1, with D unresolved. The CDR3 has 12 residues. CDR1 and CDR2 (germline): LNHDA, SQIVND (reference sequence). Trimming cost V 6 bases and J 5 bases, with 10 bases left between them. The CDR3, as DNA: TGTGCCAGTAGCTCCGGACTGACTGAAGCTTTCTTT. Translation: CASSSGLTEAFF. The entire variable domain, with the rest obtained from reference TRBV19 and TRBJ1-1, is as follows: DGGITQSPKYLFRKEGQNVTLSCEQNLNHDAMYWYRQDPGQGLRLIYYSQIVNDFQKGDIAEGYSVSREKKESFPLTVTSAQKNPTAFYLCASSSGLTEAFFGQGTRLTVV.

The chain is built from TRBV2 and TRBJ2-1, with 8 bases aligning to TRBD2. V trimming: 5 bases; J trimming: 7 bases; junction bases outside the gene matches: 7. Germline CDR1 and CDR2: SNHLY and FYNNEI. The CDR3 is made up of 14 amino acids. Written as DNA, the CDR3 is TGTGCCAGCAGTCGGGAGGGCCGGGGAAATGAGCAGTTCTTC. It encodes CASSREGRGNEQFF. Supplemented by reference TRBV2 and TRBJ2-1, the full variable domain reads EPEVTQTPSHQVTQMGQEVILRCVPISNHLYFYWYRQILGQKVEFLVSFYNNEISEKSEIFDDQFSVERPDGSNFTLKIRSTKLEDSAMYFCASSREGRGNEQFFGPGTRLTVL.

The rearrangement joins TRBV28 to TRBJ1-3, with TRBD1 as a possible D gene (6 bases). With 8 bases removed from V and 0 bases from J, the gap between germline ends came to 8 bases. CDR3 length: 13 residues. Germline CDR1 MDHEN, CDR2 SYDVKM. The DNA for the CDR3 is TGTGCCAGCCAGGGGAGCTCTGGAAACACCATATATTTT. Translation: CASQGSSGNTIYF.

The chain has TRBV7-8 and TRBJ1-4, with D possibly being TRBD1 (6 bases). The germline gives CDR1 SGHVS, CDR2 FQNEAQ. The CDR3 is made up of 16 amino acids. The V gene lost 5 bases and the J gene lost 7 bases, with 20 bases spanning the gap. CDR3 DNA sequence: TGTGCCAGCAGCCCAGGGACACCTAACACGGGTGAAAAACTGTTTTTT. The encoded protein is CASSPGTPNTGEKLFF.

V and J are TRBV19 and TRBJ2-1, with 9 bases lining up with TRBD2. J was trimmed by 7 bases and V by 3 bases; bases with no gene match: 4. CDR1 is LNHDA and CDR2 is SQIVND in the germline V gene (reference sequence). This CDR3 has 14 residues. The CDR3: CASSITAGGNEQFF. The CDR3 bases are TGTGCCAGTAGTATTACGGCGGGAGGGAATGAGCAGTTCTTC.

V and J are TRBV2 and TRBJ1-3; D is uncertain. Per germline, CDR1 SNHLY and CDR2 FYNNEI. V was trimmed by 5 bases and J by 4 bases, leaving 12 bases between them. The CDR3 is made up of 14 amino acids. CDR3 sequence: CASSKQAPGNTIYF. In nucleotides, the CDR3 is TGTGCCAGCAGTAAGCAGGCGCCAGGAAACACCATATATTTT.

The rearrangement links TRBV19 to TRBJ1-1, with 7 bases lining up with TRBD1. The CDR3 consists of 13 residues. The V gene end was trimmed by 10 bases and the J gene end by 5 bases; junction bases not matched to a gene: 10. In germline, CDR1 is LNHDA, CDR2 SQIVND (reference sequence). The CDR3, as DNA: TGTGCCACCCAGACAGGGCCGGGGACTGAAGCTTTCTTT. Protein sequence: CATQTGPGTEAFF.

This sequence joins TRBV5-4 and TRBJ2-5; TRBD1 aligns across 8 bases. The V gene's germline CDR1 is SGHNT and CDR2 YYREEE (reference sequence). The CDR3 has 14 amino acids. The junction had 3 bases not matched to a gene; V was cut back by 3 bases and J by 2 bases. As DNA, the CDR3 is TGTGCCAGCAGCTCAGGACAGGGACAAGAGACCCAGTACTTC. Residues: CASSSGQGQETQYF.